This entry features one T cell receptor beta chain sequence. Its cognate antigen is unknown. V was trimmed by 2 bases and J by 3 bases, leaving 12 bases between them. Germline CDR1 SGHRS, CDR2 YFSETQ. The length of the CDR3 is 15 residues. Likely unrecorded immune exposures existed in these nominally healthy donors. It was with 60 Vbeta and 13 Jbeta primers that the PCR ran. Here immunoSEQ multiplex PCR was the method, and the copy in TCRdb shows in-frame clones only, minus some. The sample lists 30,000 to 40,000 clones; roughly 89% were seen once. The data are from a study of cytomegalovirus exposure and HLA in healthy donors. Study-level points and caveats: In an earlier analysis, most TCR beta V segments were productive about 87% or about 30% of the time. An Asian-associated ancestry cluster reportedly showed fewer N-insertions than the approximately 650-donor mean in a later analysis. Analyzed later, association rates of TCRs varied across HLA loci, with DRB1 most and HLA-C fewest.

The chain carries TRBV5-1 and TRBJ2-1; a possible D gene is TRBD1 (5 bases). The sample taken for sequencing was PBMCs. This TCR came from a woman in her thirties or forties in good health and CMV-seropositive. This chain's CDR3 is CASSFTNQGYNEQFF. DNA of the CDR3: TGCGCCAGCAGCTTTACAAATCAGGGCTACAATGAGCAGTTCTTC.